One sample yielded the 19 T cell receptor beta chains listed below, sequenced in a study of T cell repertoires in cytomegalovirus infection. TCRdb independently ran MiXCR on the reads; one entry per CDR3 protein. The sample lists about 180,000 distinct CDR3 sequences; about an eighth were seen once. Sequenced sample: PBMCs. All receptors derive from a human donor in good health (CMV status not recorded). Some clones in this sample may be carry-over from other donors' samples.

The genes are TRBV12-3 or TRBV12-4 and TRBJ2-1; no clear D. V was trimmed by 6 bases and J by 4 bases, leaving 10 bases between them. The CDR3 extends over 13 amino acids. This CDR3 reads CASRTQNYNEQFF. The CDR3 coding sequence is TGTGCCAGCAGGACACAGAATTACAATGAGCAGTTCTTC.

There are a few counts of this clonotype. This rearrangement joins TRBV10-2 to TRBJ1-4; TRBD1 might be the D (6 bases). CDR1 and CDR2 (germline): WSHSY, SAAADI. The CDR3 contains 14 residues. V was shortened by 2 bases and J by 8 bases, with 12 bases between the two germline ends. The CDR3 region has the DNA TGCGCCAGCAGTGAGCCGCCAGGGGAAGAAAAACTGTTTTTT. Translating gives CASSEPPGEEKLFF.

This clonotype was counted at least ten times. CDR3 in DNA: TGTGCCAGCAGCCCCCGGACAGTTCCTTATAATTCACCCCTCCACTTT. Protein: CASSPRTVPYNSPLHF. V is TRBV14 and J is TRBJ1-6; a possible D gene is TRBD1 (6 bases). With 4 bases removed from V and 4 bases from J, the gap between germline ends came to 14 bases. From germline, CDR1 is SGHDN and CDR2 FVKESK. CDR3 length: 16 amino acids.

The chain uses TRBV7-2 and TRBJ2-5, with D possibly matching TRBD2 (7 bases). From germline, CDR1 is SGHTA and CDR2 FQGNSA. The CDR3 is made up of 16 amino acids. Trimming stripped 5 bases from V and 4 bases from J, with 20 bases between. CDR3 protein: CASSPLRGGIGETQYF. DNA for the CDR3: TGTGCCAGCAGCCCGCTTAGGGGGGGCATCGGAGAGACCCAGTACTTC.

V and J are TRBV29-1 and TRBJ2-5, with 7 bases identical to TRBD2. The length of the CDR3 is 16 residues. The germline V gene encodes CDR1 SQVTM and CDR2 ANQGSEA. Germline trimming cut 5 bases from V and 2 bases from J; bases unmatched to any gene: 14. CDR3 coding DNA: TGCAGCGTTCACGGGACTACAGACGCCTATCAAGAGACCCAGTACTTC. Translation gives CSVHGTTDAYQETQYF.

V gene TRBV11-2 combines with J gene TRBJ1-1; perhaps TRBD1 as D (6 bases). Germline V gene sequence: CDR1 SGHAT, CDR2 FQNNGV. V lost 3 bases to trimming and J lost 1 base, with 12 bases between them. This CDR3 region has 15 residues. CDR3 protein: CASSLKVGGNTEAFF. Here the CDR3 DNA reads TGTGCCAGCAGCTTGAAGGTAGGGGGGAACACTGAAGCTTTCTTT.

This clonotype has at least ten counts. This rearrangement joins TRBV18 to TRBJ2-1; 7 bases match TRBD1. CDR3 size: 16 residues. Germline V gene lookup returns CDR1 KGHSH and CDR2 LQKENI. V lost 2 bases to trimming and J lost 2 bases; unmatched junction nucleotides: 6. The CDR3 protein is CASSPVRGNTYNEQFF. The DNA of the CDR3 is TGTGCCAGCTCACCAGTCAGGGGGAACACCTACAATGAGCAGTTCTTC.

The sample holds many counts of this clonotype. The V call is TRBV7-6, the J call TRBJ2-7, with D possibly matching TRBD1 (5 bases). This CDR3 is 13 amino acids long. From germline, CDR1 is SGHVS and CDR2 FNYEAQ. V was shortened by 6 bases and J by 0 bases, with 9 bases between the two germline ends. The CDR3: CASRDMSSYEQYF. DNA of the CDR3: TGTGCCAGCAGGGACATGAGCTCCTACGAGCAGTACTTC. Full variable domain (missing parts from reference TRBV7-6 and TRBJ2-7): GAGVSQSPRYKVTKRGQDVALRCDPISGHVSLYWYRQALGQGPEFLTYFNYEAQQDKSGLPNDRFSAERPEGSISTLTIQRTEQRDSAMYRCASRDMSSYEQYFGPGTRLTVT.

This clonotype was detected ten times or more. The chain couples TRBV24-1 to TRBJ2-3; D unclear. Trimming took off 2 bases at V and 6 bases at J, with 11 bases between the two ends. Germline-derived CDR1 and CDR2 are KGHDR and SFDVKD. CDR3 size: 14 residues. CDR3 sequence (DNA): TGTGCCACCAGTGATTACCCCGAGCAGGATACGCAGTATTTT. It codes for CATSDYPEQDTQYF.

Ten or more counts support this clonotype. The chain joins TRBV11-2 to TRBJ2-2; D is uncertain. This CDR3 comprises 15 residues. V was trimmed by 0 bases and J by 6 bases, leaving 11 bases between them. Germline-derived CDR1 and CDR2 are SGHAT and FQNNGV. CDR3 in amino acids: CASSLERRRAGELFF. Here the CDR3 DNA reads TGTGCCAGCAGCTTAGAACGGAGAAGGGCCGGGGAGCTGTTTTTT.

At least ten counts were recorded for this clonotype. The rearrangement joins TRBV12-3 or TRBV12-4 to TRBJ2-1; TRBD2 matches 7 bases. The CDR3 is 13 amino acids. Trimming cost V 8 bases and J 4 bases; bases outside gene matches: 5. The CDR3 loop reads CASWGGWYNEQFF. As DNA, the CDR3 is TGTGCCAGCTGGGGGGGTTGGTACAATGAGCAGTTCTTC.

The CDR3 loop reads CASSLSVTGELFF. The CDR3 DNA sequence: TGCGCCAGCAGCTTATCAGTGACCGGGGAGCTGTTTTTT. The genes are TRBV5-1 and TRBJ2-2, with D unresolved. The V gene lost 2 bases and the J gene lost 5 bases, with 7 bases spanning the gap. CDR3 length equals 13 residues. CDR1 and CDR2 from the germline V gene are SGHRS and YFSETQ.

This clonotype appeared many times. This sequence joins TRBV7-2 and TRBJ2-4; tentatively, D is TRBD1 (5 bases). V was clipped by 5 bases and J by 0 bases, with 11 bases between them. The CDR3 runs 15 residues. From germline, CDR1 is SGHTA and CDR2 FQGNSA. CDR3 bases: TGTGCCAGCAGCCAAGGGGTCGGAGCCAAAAACATTCAGTACTTC. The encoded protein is CASSQGVGAKNIQYF.

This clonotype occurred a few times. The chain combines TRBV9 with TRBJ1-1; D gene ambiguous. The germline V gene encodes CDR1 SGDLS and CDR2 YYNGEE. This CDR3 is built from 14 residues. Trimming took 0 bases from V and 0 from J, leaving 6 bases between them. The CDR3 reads CASSVAGVNTEAFF. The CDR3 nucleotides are TGTGCCAGCAGCGTAGCTGGGGTGAACACTGAAGCTTTCTTT.

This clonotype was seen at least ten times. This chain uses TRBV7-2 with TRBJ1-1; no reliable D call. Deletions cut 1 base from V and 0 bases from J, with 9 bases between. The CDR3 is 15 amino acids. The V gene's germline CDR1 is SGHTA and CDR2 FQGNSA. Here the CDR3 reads CASSLDPFMNTEAFF. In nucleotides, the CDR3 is TGTGCCAGCAGCTTAGATCCGTTCATGAACACTGAAGCTTTCTTT.

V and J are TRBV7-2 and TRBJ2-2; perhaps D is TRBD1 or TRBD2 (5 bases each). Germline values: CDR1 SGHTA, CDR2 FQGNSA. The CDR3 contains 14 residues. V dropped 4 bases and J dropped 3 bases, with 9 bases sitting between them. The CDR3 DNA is TGTGCCAGCAGCTGGCAGGGACACACCGGGGAGCTGTTTTTT. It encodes CASSWQGHTGELFF.

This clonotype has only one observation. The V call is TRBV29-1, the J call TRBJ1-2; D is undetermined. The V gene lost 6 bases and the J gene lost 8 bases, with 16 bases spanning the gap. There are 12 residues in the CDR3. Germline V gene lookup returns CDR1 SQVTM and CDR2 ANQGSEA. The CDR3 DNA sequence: TGCAGCGTCAACAATTTAAGGAGCGGCTACACCTTC. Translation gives CSVNNLRSGYTF.

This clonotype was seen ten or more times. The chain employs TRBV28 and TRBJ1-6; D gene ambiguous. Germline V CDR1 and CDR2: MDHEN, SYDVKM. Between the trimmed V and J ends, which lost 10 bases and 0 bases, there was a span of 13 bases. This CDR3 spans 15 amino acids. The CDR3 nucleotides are TGTGCCACCTATGCCTCAAGCTCCTATAATTCACCCCTCCACTTT. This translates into CATYASSSYNSPLHF.

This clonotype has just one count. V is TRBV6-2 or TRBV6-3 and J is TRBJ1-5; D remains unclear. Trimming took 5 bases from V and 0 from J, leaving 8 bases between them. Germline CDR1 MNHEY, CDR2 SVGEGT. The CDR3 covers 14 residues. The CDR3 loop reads CASSREYSNQPQHF. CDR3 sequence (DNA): TGTGCCAGCAGTCGGGAATATAGCAATCAGCCCCAGCATTTT.